These 15 T cell receptor beta chains were all obtained from the same sample, sequenced in a study of patients and donors after allogeneic stem cell transplantation. One entry per CDR3 protein, called by TCRdb with MiXCR from the RT-PCR reads. Of about a million distinct CDR3 sequences listed, around 17% were seen once; the top ten hold roughly 6.4%. The source material was blood, either unsorted or a sorted T cell fraction (not recorded which). The receptors were gathered from a human donor who was either an allogeneic HSCT recipient or a stem cell or donor lymphocyte infusion donor (not recorded which). It is not recorded whose cells these are; they may come from a transplant donor.

This clonotype was seen ten or more times. This chain connects TRBV7-9 to TRBJ2-7, with 8 bases lining up with TRBD1. Germline trimming cut 2 bases from V and 4 bases from J; bases unmatched to any gene: 7. CDR1 is SEHNR and CDR2 is FQNEAQ in the germline V gene (reference sequence). The CDR3 contains 15 residues. CDR3 region: CASSLSLDREYEQYF. The CDR3 DNA reads TGTGCCAGCAGCTTATCGCTGGACAGGGAGTACGAGCAGTACTTC.

This clonotype has only a few counts. This chain uses TRBV27 with TRBJ2-3; D tentatively fits TRBD1 or TRBD2 (5 bases each). The CDR3 extends over 12 amino acids. V was trimmed by 5 bases and J by 9 bases, leaving 12 bases between them. Germline CDR1 and CDR2: MNHEY and SMNVEV (reference sequence). The CDR3 DNA reads TGTGCCAGCAGTCCCGGGACCAAGACGCAGTATTTT. Its protein is CASSPGTKTQYF.

On this clonotype itself: The junction departs from the called germline gene at one end, perhaps through a read error. V gene TRBV7-9 combines with J gene TRBJ2-7, with D perhaps matching TRBD1 or TRBD2 (6 bases each). The CDR3 length is 16 residues. From germline, CDR1 is SEHNR and CDR2 FQNEAQ (reference sequence). CDR3 nucleotides: TGTGCCAGCAGCTTGGCCGGGGGCCTCTTGCCCTACGAGCAATACTTC. Amino acid sequence: CASSLAGGLLPYEQYF.

The rearrangement joins TRBV5-1 to TRBJ1-1, with D tentatively TRBD1 (5 bases). Germline CDR1 reads SGHRS; CDR2 reads YFSETQ. V was clipped by 0 bases and J by 4 bases, with 13 bases between them. CDR3 length equals 15 residues. CDR3 loop: CASSLVARVITEAFF. The CDR3 region has the DNA TGCGCCAGCAGCTTGGTCGCCAGGGTAATCACTGAAGCTTTCTTT.

This clonotype was counted only a few times. CDR3 DNA: TGCAGCGTTCCTGGGGGGAACACCGGGGAGCTGTTTTTT. Translating it yields CSVPGGNTGELFF. The chain has TRBV29-1 and TRBJ2-2; either TRBD1 or TRBD2 may supply D (5 bases each). This CDR3 contains 13 residues. Trimming took 5 bases from V and 1 from J, leaving 8 bases between them. CDR1 and CDR2 (germline): SQVTM, ANQGSEA.

There are a few counts of this clonotype. The chain has TRBV9 and TRBJ1-1; 9 bases fit TRBD1. This CDR3 has 13 residues. V gave up 3 bases and J gave up 11 bases; unmatched junction bases: 8. CDR1 SGDLS and CDR2 YYNGEE come from the germline V gene. CDR3 coding DNA: TGTGCCAGCAGCGGAACAACAGGGGGCAATGCTTTCTTT. It specifies CASSGTTGGNAFF.

This clonotype was picked up many times. This chain uses TRBV7-7 with TRBJ2-1; 10 bases map to TRBD1. The length of the CDR3 is 12 residues. Germline-derived CDR1 and CDR2 are SSHAT and FNYEAQ (reference sequence). The CDR3 bases are TGTGCTTCCGGGACAGGGGACAATGAGCAGTTCTTC. This codes for CASGTGDNEQFF.

This clonotype has at least ten counts. The V call is TRBV10-3, the J call TRBJ2-1, with TRBD1 matching 10 bases. J lost 8 bases, V lost 5 bases, and 9 bases had no gene match. This CDR3 is 15 amino acids long. Germline V gives CDR1 ENHRY, CDR2 SYGVKD. The CDR3 region is CAISRGQGPWYEQFF. The CDR3 DNA is TGTGCCATCAGTCGGGGACAGGGGCCTTGGTATGAGCAGTTCTTC.

This chain joins TRBV9 and TRBJ2-5, with D perhaps TRBD1 (6 bases). Germline-derived CDR1 and CDR2 are SGDLS and YYNGEE. Trimming stripped 3 bases from V and 5 bases from J, with 17 bases between. The CDR3 extends over 15 amino acids. In DNA, the CDR3 is TGTGCCAGCAGCGCCGGGACAAGTGAGCCGGAGACCCAGTACTTC. Residues: CASSAGTSEPETQYF. Supplemented by reference TRBV9 and TRBJ2-5, the full variable domain reads DSGVTQTPKHLITATGQRVTLRCSPRSGDLSVYWYQQSLDQGLQFLIQYYNGEERAKGNILERFSAQQFPDLHSELNLSSLELGDSALYFCASSAGTSEPETQYFGPGTRLLVL.

The V gene is TRBV6-2 or TRBV6-3, the J gene TRBJ2-1; 7 nucleotides align to TRBD2. CDR1 and CDR2 from the germline V gene are MNHEY and SVGEGT. Trimming cost V 7 bases and J 10 bases; bases outside gene matches: 10. The CDR3 runs to 13 residues. The CDR3 reads CASTRTSEGEQFF. The CDR3 DNA follows: TGTGCCAGCACCCGGACTAGTGAAGGCGAGCAGTTCTTC.

The V call is TRBV15, the J call TRBJ2-3; TRBD1 is a possible D gene (7 bases). With 5 bases removed from V and 4 bases from J, the gap between germline ends came to 19 bases. Germline CDR1 LNHNV, CDR2 YYDKDF (reference sequence). The CDR3 spans 16 residues. The CDR3 DNA is TGTGCCACCAGCCCTCAGGGGGGACGGGGCGCAGATACGCAGTATTTT. Its protein is CATSPQGGRGADTQYF.

At least ten counts were recorded for this clonotype. The chain uses TRBV9 and TRBJ2-1, with D unclear. CDR1 SGDLS and CDR2 YYNGEE come from the germline V gene. Trimming removed 0 bases from V and 4 bases from J, with 5 bases in between. The CDR3 is made up of 13 amino acids. CDR3 region: CASSVDVYNEQFF. The CDR3 DNA reads as TGTGCCAGCAGCGTAGATGTGTACAATGAGCAGTTCTTC.

This clonotype was counted between two and nine times. The chain recombines TRBV28 with TRBJ1-1; D call uncertain. The ends were cut back, 4 bases at V and 11 bases at J, with 8 bases in the middle. Germline-derived CDR1 and CDR2 are MDHEN and SYDVKM. The CDR3 totals 10 residues. The CDR3 bases are TGTGCCAGCAGTTCGTATAAGGCTTTCTTT. Protein product: CASSSYKAFF. The whole variable domain, remainder taken from reference TRBV28 and TRBJ1-1, is DVKVTQSSRYLVKRTGEKVFLECVQDMDHENMFWYRQDPGLGLRLIYFSYDVKMKEKGDIPEGYSVSREKKERFSLILESASTNQTSMYLCASSSYKAFFGQGTRLTVV.

This clonotype occurred many times. The chain joins TRBV20-1 to TRBJ2-5; weak D call: TRBD1 (5 bases). Between the trimmed V and J ends, which lost 2 bases and 5 bases, there was a span of 12 bases. CDR3 length: 13 residues. CDR1 DFQATT and CDR2 SNEGSKA come from the germline V gene (reference sequence). The CDR3 DNA reads TGCAGTGCTAGATACAGGATGGATGAGACCCAGTACTTC. Its protein product is CSARYRMDETQYF.

This clonotype has a count of ten or more. As DNA, the CDR3 is TGTGCCAGCAGCACGAGGAATTCGACTAGCGGATCCTACGAGCAGTACTTC. Translating gives CASSTRNSTSGSYEQYF. The V call is TRBV6-2 or TRBV6-3, the J call TRBJ2-7, with 9 bases identical to TRBD2. Losses at the gene ends were 6 bases for V and 1 base for J; bases not matched to a gene: 13. In germline, CDR1 is MNHEY, CDR2 SVGEGT. This CDR3 has 17 residues.